This T cell receptor (beta chain) was identified during a study of human T cells and chemical hapten exposure. In the study overall: Small discrepancies in pooled library volume mainly accounted for the varying TCR yields per sample. Study-level findings and limits: Counts of TCRs above 1 in 1000 frequency stayed unchanged with DPC sensitization.

This CDR3 spans 15 amino acids. Germline lookup yields CDR1 SGHAT and CDR2 FQNNGV. Trimming shortened V by 1 base and J by 2 bases, and 10 bases separated the two germline ends. The library gave individual cDNA molecules unique molecular identifiers. In the original workflow: A per-sample median of around 100,000 TCRs was observed, with counts ranging from about 20,000 to 750,000. TCRdb reprocessed the reads via MiXCR and lists one record per CDR3 protein. The authors' filters were not applied to this entry. The sample holds fewer than 150,000 distinct CDR3 sequences, 8.5% to 9% seen once. Researchers extracted total RNA from unfractionated whole blood. About this clonotype: What it recognizes is unknown.

This chain links TRBV11-2 with TRBJ2-3, with D tentatively TRBD2 (6 bases). The specimen was whole blood. This receptor was identified in a human donor in good health. Some clones in this sample may be carry-over from other donors' samples. The CDR3 DNA follows: TGTGCCAGCAGCTTAGGATTAGCGGCCACAGATACGCAGTATTTT. This sequence encodes CASSLGLAATDTQYF.